This T cell receptor (beta chain) derives from a study of metastatic and nonmetastatic thyroid tumors. Whole-study findings and limits: Significantly greater TCR beta diversity was reportedly found in malignant thyroid tumors than in benign nodules (in blood and tumor).

Concerning this clone itself: What it binds is not known.

V was pared by 1 base and J by 0 bases, with 4 bases of the junction left unmatched. This CDR3 comprises 15 residues. CDR1 is DFQATT, CDR2 SNEGSKA, per germline (reference sequence). TCRdb called clones again from the PCR reads with MiXCR. The sample has approximately 40,000 clones, 11% seen once. Every patient was untreated before thyroid surgery. Sequenced material: blood. The sequence came from a female donor with papillary thyroid cancer or a benign thyroid nodule (not recorded which). Some clones in this sample may be carry-over from other donors' samples. V usage is TRBV20-1 and J usage is TRBJ2-7; 9 bases map to TRBD2. For the CDR3, the DNA is TGCAGTGCTAGAGGTCTAGCGGGAAGCTCCTACGAGCAGTACTTC. Translation: CSARGLAGSSYEQYF.